This entry features one T cell receptor beta chain sequence. These data originate in a study of shared clonotypes between healthy human individuals. The overall study: Each donor's CD8 memory used one plate, CD8 naive two, each CD4 subset three.

Every immunoSEQ plate was one replicate of a subset's evenly spread DNA. In the authors' methods: Filtering of immunoSEQ junctional sequences could not match full-length read filtering. The method was immunoSEQ multiplex PCR; TCRdb's version includes in-frame clones alone and lacks a portion of them. V and J calls and clone size follow that table, whereas D and trimming were derived from the DNA. The sample shows some 2 million clones, approximately 95% of them seen only once. Trimming pared 4 bases from V and 5 bases from J, leaving 21 bases between. Per germline, CDR1 SGHNT and CDR2 YYREEE (reference sequence). This CDR3 is built from 16 residues. Naive CD8 cells lacked CD45RO and underwent positive selection for CCR7, leaving out terminally differentiated effector memory CD45RA+ cells.

What was sequenced was naive CD8+ T cells sorted from blood. The rearrangement links TRBV5-4 to TRBJ1-2; perhaps TRBD1 as D (6 bases). The TCR sequence derives from a man between 18 and 29 years old in good health. CDR3 in DNA: TGTGCCAGCAGCCCGGACGGACAGCACCTTGTTTATGGCTACACCTTC. Translation: CASSPDGQHLVYGYTF.